This is a list of T cell receptor beta chains from one sample in a study of OX40 agonist ivuxolimab in advanced cancers. Libraries were prepared by immunoSEQ multiplex PCR; TCRdb keeps only in-frame clonotypes and omits some of them. The sample lists roughly 77,000 clones, roughly 90% seen once, with 0.5% to 0.6% in the top ten. The material sequenced was CD4+ or CD8+ T cells sorted from blood, taken in a trial of the OX40 agonist ivuxolimab. The receptor source for this set is an adult with an advanced solid tumor such as melanoma, head and neck, liver or kidney cancer. Both conserved end residues are part of each CDR3.

TRBJ2-7 | TRBV11-3 | CASSLGPGESSYEQYF
TRBJ2-6 | TRBV7-3 | CASSLMGRSSGANVLTF
TRBJ2-1 | TRBV27 | CASSLGVAVYNEQFF
TRBJ2-5 | TRBV19 | CASSIRLAGIQETQYF
TRBJ1-1 | TRBV5-1 | CASSFGTVFEAFF
TRBJ2-4 | TRBV4-2 | CASSQELSSGIIDIQYF
TRBJ1-2 | TRBV6-8 | CASSYGILNYGYTF
TRBJ2-2 | TRBV19 | CASSRGRTNTGELFF
TRBJ2-1 | TRBV5-1 | CASSLAGREYEQFF
TRBJ1-1 | TRBV5-4 | CASSLYRFRGNTEAFF
TRBJ2-2 | TRBV9 | CASSVGTSGRVVSGELFF
TRBJ1-1 | TRBV5-8 | CASSLTGVNTEAFF
TRBJ2-7 | TRBV6-8 | CASSAIYEQYF
TRBJ2-7 | TRBV6-5 | CATTGRPEGEQYF
TRBJ2-3 | TRBV2 | CASSGTGGNTDTQYF
TRBJ2-3 | TRBV7-7 | CASSLGGFGDTQYF
TRBJ1-1 | TRBV5-4 | CASSDWTGPSEAFF
TRBJ1-1 | TRBV2 | CASSDRFKAFF
TRBJ2-3 | TRBV4-3 | CASSQDNGGGTDTQYF
TRBJ2-2 | TRBV13 | CASSLVAGGTGELFF
TRBJ1-4 | TRBV11-2 | CASSLGPGRGNEKLFF
TRBJ2-3 | TRBV19 | CASSSGQLALGLATDTQYF
TRBJ2-6 | TRBV29-1 | CSVEGGSGANVLTF
TRBJ1-1 | TRBV30 | CAWSVRISGTEAFF
TRBJ2-5 | TRBV19 | CASSSLAGVLETQYF
TRBJ2-7 | TRBV11-3 | CASGVRNRELTYEQYF
TRBJ1-5 | TRBV5-8 | CASSLEVSPQHF
TRBJ2-3 | TRBV5-6 | CASSRPGTGADTQYF
TRBJ1-4 | TRBV6-5 | CASSYGTGQEKLFF
TRBJ1-1 | TRBV6-6 | CASSYSRAAEALF
TRBJ2-5 | TRBV7-6 | CASTAGQTLETQYF
TRBJ2-3 | TRBV27 | CASSIWDREVNTQYF
TRBJ2-7 | TRBV18 | CASSPLRVDEQYF
TRBJ2-7 | TRBV7-2 | CASSQLGYEQYF
TRBJ2-1 | TRBV19 | CATSSLGTSGHNEQFF
TRBJ2-7 | TRBV6-1 | CASSEAWGRGVSYEQYF
TRBJ1-1 | TRBV9 | CASSEDRVGTEAFF
TRBJ2-2 | TRBV5-4 | CASSLVGAGNTGELFF